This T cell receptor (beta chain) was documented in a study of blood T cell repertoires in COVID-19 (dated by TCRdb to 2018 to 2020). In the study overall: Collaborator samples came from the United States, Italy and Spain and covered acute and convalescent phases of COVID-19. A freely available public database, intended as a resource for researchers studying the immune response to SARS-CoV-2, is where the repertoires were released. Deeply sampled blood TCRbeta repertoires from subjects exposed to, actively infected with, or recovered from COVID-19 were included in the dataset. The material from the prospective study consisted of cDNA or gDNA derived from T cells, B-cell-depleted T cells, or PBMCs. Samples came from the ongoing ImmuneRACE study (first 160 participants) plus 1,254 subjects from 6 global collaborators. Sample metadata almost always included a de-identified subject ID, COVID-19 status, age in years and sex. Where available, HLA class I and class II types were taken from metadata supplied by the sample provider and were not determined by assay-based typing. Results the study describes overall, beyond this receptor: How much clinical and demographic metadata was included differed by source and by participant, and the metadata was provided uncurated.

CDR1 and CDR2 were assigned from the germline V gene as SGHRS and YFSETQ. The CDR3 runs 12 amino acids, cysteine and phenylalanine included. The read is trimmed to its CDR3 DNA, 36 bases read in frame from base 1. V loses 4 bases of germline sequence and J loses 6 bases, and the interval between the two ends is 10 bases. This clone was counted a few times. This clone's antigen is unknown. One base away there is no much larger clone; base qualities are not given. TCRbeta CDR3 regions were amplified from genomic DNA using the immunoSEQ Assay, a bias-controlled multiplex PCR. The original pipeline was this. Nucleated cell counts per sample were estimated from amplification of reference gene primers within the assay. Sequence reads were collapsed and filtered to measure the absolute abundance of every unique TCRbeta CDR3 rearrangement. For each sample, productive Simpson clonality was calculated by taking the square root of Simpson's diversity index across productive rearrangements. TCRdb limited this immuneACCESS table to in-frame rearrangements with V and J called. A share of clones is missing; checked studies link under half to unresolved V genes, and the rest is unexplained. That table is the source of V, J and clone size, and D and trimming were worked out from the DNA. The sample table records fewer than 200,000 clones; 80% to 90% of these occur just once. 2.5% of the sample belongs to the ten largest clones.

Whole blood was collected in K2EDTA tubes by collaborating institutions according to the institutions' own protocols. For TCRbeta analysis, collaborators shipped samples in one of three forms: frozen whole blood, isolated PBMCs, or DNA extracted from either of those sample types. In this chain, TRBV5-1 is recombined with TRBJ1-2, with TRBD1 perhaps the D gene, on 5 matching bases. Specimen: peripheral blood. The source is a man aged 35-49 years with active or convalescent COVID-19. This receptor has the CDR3 CASSLGGDGYTF. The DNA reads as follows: TGCGCCAGCAGCCTTGGGGGGGATGGCTACACCTTC. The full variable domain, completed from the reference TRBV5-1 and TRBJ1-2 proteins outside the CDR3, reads KAGVTQTPRYLIKTRGQQVTLSCSPISGHRSVSWYQQTPGQGLQFLFEYFSETQRNKGNFPGRFSGRQFSNSRSEMNVSTLELGDSALYLCASSLGGDGYTFGSGTRLTVV.